The 6 T cell receptor beta chains below all came from one sample that was sequenced in a study of blood T cell repertoires in COVID-19 (dated by TCRdb to 2020 to 2021). Library generation was performed with the immunoSEQ multiplex PCR assay. TCRdb's version of the immuneACCESS table is confined to in-frame rearrangements and falls short of the full clone set. An unresolved V gene accounts for under half of the shortfall where checked; the remainder is of unknown origin. The sample table contains about 300,000 clones; only one count was recorded for approximately 88% of them. Around 1.7% of the sample is in the top ten clones. Sequencing was carried out using PBMCs or T cells enriched from blood (not recorded which). The receptors originated from a middle-aged woman who had recovered from COVID-19.

This clone appeared once. The chain uses TRBV6-5 and TRBJ2-3; a possible D gene is TRBD2 (7 bases). Trimming cost V 8 bases and J 4 bases, with 16 bases left between them. The length of the CDR3 is 14 residues. CDR1 and CDR2 from the germline V gene are MNHEY and SVGAGI. This CDR3 reads CASGPGGPADTQYF. CDR3 DNA sequence: TGTGCCAGCGGACCGGGGGGCCCAGCAGATACGCAGTATTTT.

The chain recombines TRBV4-1 with TRBJ2-1, with TRBD2 matching 12 bases. CDR1 is MGHRA, CDR2 YSYEKL, per germline. V trimming: 4 bases; J trimming: 7 bases; junction bases outside the gene matches: 11. The CDR3 spans 17 residues. For the CDR3, the DNA is TGCGCCAGCAGCCTTTCTCTAGCGGGAGGGGGTGAAAATGAGCAGTTCTTC. Protein sequence: CASSLSLAGGGENEQFF.

The CDR3 protein is CASSHEWNTEAFF. CDR3 nucleotide sequence: TGCGCCAGCAGCCACGAGTGGAACACTGAAGCTTTCTTT. The V and J genes are TRBV5-1 and TRBJ1-1; D is uncertain. Between the trimmed V and J ends, which lost 4 bases and 1 base, there was a span of 8 bases. The CDR3 has 13 amino acids. Germline V gene sequence: CDR1 SGHRS, CDR2 YFSETQ. Full variable domain (remainder filled in from reference TRBV5-1 and TRBJ1-1): KAGVTQTPRYLIKTRGQQVTLSCSPISGHRSVSWYQQTPGQGLQFLFEYFSETQRNKGNFPGRFSGRQFSNSRSEMNVSTLELGDSALYLCASSHEWNTEAFFGQGTRLTVV.

V is TRBV7-9 and J is TRBJ1-6, with 7 bases that match TRBD1. V was clipped by 4 bases and J by 7 bases; unmatched bases: 13. The V gene's germline CDR1 is SEHNR and CDR2 FQNEAQ (reference sequence). This CDR3 region has 17 residues. The CDR3 reads CASSSILRDSKNSPLHF. CDR3 nucleotide sequence: TGTGCCAGCAGCTCTATCCTCCGGGACAGCAAGAATTCACCCCTCCACTTT.

This chain links TRBV5-4 with TRBJ1-1; D ambiguous. Germline CDR1 and CDR2: SGHNT and YYREEE (reference sequence). This CDR3 contains 13 residues. V was trimmed by 0 bases and J by 3 bases, leaving 6 bases between them. CDR3 protein: CASSLAGDTEAFF. The CDR3 DNA reads TGTGCCAGCAGCTTGGCCGGGGACACTGAAGCTTTCTTT.

The chain combines TRBV28 with TRBJ2-5; TRBD2 might be the D (6 bases). V dropped 4 bases and J dropped 5 bases, with 11 bases sitting between them. CDR3 length: 13 amino acids. Germline V gene data show CDR1 as MDHEN and CDR2 as SYDVKM. The CDR3 protein is CASSSGSGETQYF. The CDR3 DNA reads as TGTGCCAGCAGTTCAGGGAGCGGGGAGACCCAGTACTTC.